This note documents a single T cell receptor (beta chain) sequence. As handled by the study authors: Amplifying reference gene primers gave estimates of nucleated cell counts. Generated by immunoSEQ multiplex PCR, the TCRdb table keeps only in-frame clones and is missing some. The D gene and trimming were derived from the DNA, and the V and J assignments and clone size from that table. The sample shows some 200,000 clones, over 75% of them seen only once. This sample is drawn from a study of blood T cell repertoires in COVID-19. Between the trimmed V and J ends, which lost 4 bases and 4 bases, there was a span of 8 bases. The length of the CDR3 is 11 residues. Germline loops: CDR1 SQVTM, CDR2 ANQGSEA. Those who participated ranged in age from roughly 18 to 89 years and resided in approximately 26 US areas.

The sequencing input was PBMCs or T cells enriched from blood (not recorded which). This clonotype originated in a man aged 35 to 55 who had recovered from COVID-19. The rearrangement uses TRBV29-1 and TRBJ2-7; no clear D gene. The CDR3 DNA sequence: TGCAGCGTTGGTACCAGGTACGAGCAGTACTTC. Translation gives CSVGTRYEQYF.